The 8 T cell receptor beta chains given below trace back to one sample, sequenced in a study of shared clonotypes between healthy human individuals. This table comes from immunoSEQ multiplex PCR, and its TCRdb copy is limited to in-frame clones, with some not included. The data contain 2 million to 2.5 million clones, more than 90% of them singletons. The sample was naive CD4+ T cells sorted from blood. The subset: CD45RA+ positively selected. All receptors derive from a young man in good health.

The chain links TRBV29-1 to TRBJ2-3; TRBD2 aligns across 10 bases. Per germline, CDR1 SQVTM and CDR2 ANQGSEA. Trimming removed 4 bases from V and 6 bases from J; junction bases left unmatched: 10. The CDR3 extends over 15 amino acids. The CDR3 DNA is TGCAGCGTTGTTAAGGCTAGCGGGAGCCTTGATACGCAGTATTTT. Protein product: CSVVKASGSLDTQYF.

The V gene is TRBV6-1, the J gene TRBJ1-2, with 8 bases lining up with TRBD1. The V gene's germline CDR1 is MNHNS and CDR2 SASEGT. The CDR3 loop spans 14 amino acids. V trimming: 3 bases; J trimming: 7 bases; junction bases outside the gene matches: 7. The CDR3 loop is CASSDGGQVTGYTF. CDR3 coding DNA: TGTGCCAGCAGTGATGGGGGACAGGTCACTGGCTACACCTTC.

This chain joins TRBV6-5 and TRBJ1-2, with 7 bases lining up with TRBD1. CDR1 and CDR2 from the germline V gene are MNHEY and SVGAGI. J lost 9 bases, V lost 10 bases, and 11 bases had no gene match. This CDR3 has 12 residues. The CDR3 nucleotides are TGTGCCACTCTAACAGGGGAATATAGCTACACCTTC. Translating gives CATLTGEYSYTF.

The chain carries TRBV5-4 and TRBJ2-3; D is unclear. Germline CDR1 SGHNT, CDR2 YYREEE (reference sequence). The CDR3 length is 15 residues. V was pared by 4 bases and J by 0 bases, with 12 bases between. The CDR3 coding sequence is TGTGCCAGCAGCCAGAGGTCAACTAGCACAGATACGCAGTATTTT. Protein product: CASSQRSTSTDTQYF.

The chain carries TRBV27 and TRBJ2-1; D perhaps matches TRBD2 (6 bases). Germline CDR1 is MNHEY and CDR2 is SMNVEV (reference sequence). This CDR3 has 11 amino acids. V lost 6 bases and J 9 bases, leaving 9 bases between the germline ends. The DNA of the CDR3 is TGTGCCAGCAGACGGAGGGGTGAGCAGTTCTTC. As protein: CASRRRGEQFF.

With respect to this clone: Additional DNA sequences in this sample encode the identical CDR3. The V call is TRBV7-3, the J call TRBJ1-1; no definite D call. The CDR3 covers 13 residues. CDR1 and CDR2 (germline): SGHTA, FQGTGA. Trimming cost V 1 base and J 1 base, with 4 bases left between them. Here the CDR3 reads CASSLRPNTEAFF. As DNA, the CDR3 is TGTGCCAGCAGCTTAAGACCGAACACTGAAGCTTTCTTT.

The J gene is TRBJ2-5, the V gene TRBV21-1; the table's D call, TRBD1, was not checked against the DNA. TRBV21-1 constitutes a pseudogene. CDR3 length: 12 amino acids. The CDR3 sequence: CASLQGKETQYF. CDR3 bases: TGTGCCAGCCTACAGGGGAAAGAGACCCAGTACTTC.

The V gene is TRBV7-9, the J gene TRBJ2-2, with a possible D match to TRBD2 (6 bases). Deletions cut 8 bases from V and 4 bases from J, with 14 bases between. CDR1 is SEHNR, CDR2 FQNEAQ, per germline (reference sequence). The CDR3 is made up of 14 amino acids. The CDR3 DNA reads TGTGCCAGCCTAGCCGGAGGGCTCACCGGGGAGCTGTTTTTT. It yields the protein CASLAGGLTGELFF.